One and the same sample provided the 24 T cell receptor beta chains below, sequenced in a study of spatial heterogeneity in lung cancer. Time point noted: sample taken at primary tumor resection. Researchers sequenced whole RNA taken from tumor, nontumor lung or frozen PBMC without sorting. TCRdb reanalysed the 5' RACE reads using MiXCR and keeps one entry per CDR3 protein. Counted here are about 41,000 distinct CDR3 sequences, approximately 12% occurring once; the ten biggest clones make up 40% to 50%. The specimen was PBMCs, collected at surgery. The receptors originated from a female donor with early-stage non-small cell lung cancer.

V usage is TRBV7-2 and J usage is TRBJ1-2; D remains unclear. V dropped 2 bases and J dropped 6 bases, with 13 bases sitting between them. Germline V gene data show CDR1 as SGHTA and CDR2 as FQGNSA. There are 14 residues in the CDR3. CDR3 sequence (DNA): TGTGCCAGCAGCTTACTCGTAGTTAAGAATGGCTACACCTTC. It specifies CASSLLVVKNGYTF.

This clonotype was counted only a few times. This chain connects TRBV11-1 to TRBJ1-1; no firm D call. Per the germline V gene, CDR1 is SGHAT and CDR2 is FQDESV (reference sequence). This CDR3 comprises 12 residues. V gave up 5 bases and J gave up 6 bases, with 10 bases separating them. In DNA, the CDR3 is TGTGCCAGCAGCCTCTCGCCTGCTGAAGCTTTCTTT. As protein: CASSLSPAEAFF.

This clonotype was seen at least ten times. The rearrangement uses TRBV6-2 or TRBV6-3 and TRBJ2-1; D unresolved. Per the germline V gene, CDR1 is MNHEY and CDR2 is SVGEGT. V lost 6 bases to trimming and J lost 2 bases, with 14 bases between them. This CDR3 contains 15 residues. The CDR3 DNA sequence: TGTGCCAGCAGGCAACCCCCGGCCACCTACAATGAGCAGTTCTTC. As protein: CASRQPPATYNEQFF.

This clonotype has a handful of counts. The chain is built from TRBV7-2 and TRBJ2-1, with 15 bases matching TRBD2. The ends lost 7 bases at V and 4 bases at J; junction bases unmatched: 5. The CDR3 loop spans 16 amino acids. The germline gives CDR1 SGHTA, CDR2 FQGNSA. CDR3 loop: CASIGGLAGGYNEQFF. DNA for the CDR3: TGTGCCAGCATCGGGGGACTAGCGGGGGGTTACAATGAGCAGTTCTTC.

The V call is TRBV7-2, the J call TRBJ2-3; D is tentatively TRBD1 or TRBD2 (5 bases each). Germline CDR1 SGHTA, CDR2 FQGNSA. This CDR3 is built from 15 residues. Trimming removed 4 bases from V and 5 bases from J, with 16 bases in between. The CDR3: CASSSLGVGGDTQYF. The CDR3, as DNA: TGTGCCAGCAGCTCATTGGGGGTTGGAGGAGATACGCAGTATTTT.

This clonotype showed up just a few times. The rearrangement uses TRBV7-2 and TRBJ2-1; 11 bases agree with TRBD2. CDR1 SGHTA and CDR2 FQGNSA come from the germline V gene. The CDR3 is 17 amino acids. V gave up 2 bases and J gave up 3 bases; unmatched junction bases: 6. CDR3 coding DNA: TGTGCCAGCAGCTTAATGCCTAGCGGGGGGCTCTACAATGAGCAGTTCTTC. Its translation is CASSLMPSGGLYNEQFF. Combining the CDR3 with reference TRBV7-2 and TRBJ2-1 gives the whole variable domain GAGVSQSPSNKVTEKGKDVELRCDPISGHTALYWYRQSLGQGLEFLIYFQGNSAPDKSGLPSDRFSAERTGGSVSTLTIQRTQQEDSAVYLCASSLMPSGGLYNEQFFGPGTRLTVL.

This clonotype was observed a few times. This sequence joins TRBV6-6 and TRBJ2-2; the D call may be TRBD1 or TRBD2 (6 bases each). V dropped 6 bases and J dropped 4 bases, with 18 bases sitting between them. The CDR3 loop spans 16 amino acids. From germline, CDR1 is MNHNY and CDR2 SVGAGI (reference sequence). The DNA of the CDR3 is TGTGCCAGCAGGTTGGGGGGCGCGGGTCCCACCGGGGAGCTGTTTTTT. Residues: CASRLGGAGPTGELFF.

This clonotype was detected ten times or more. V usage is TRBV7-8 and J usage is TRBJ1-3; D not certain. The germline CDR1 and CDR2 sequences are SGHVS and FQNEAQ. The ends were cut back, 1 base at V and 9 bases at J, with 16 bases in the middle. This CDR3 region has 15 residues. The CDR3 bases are TGTGCCAGCAGCTTAGGGGAGGGTCGTCAGGTCACCATATATTTT. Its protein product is CASSLGEGRQVTIYF. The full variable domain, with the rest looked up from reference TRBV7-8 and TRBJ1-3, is GAGVSQSPRYKVAKRGQDVALRCDPISGHVSLFWYQQALGQGPEFLTYFQNEAQLDKSGLPSDRFFAERPEGSVSTLKIQRTQQEDSAVYLCASSLGEGRQVTIYFGEGSWLTVV.

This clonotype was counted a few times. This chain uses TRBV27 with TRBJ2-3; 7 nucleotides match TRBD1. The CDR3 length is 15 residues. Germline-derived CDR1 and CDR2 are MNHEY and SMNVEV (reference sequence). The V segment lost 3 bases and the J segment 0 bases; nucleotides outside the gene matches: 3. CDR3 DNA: TGTGCCAGCAGTTTGAGGGGGCGCAGCACAGATACGCAGTATTTT. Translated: CASSLRGRSTDTQYF.

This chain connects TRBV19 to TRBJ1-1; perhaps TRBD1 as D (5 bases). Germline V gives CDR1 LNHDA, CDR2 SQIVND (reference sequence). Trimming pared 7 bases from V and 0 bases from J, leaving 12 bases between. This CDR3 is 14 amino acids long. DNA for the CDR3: TGTGCCAGTACCCTGGGACGGATGAACACTGAAGCTTTCTTT. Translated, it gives CASTLGRMNTEAFF.

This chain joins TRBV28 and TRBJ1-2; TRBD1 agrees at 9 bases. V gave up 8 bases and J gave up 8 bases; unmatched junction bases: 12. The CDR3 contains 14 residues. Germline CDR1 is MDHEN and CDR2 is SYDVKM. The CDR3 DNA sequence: TGTGCCAGCGAAGGCACGGGACAGGGCGGCGGCTACACCTTC. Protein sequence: CASEGTGQGGGYTF.

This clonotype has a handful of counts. The CDR3 loop reads CASLGQRANYGYTF. The CDR3 region has the DNA TGTGCCAGCTTGGGACAGAGAGCTAACTATGGCTACACCTTC. J is TRBJ1-2 and V is TRBV27; TRBD1 matches at 7 bases. The CDR3 consists of 14 residues. Per germline, CDR1 MNHEY and CDR2 SMNVEV (reference sequence). Trimming cost V 8 bases and J 0 bases; bases outside gene matches: 6.

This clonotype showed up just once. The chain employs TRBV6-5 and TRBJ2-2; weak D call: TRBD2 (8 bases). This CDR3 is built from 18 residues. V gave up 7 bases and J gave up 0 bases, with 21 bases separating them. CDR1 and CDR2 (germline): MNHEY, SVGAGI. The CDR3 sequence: CASTLKSGGQTNTGELFF. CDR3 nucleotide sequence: TGTGCCAGCACCCTGAAAAGCGGGGGACAGACGAACACCGGGGAGCTGTTTTTT.

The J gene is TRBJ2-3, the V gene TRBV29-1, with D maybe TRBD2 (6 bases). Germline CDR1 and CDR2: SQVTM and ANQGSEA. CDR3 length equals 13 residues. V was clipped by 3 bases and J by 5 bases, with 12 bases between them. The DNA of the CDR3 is TGCAGCGTTGACGCCATGGGGGGAGATACGCAGTATTTT. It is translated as CSVDAMGGDTQYF.

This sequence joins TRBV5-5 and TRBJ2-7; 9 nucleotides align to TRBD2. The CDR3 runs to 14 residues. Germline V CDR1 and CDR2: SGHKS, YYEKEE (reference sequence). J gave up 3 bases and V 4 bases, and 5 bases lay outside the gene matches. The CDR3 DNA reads TGTGCCAGCAGCGGGACTAGCTTAGGCTACGAGCAGTACTTC. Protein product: CASSGTSLGYEQYF.

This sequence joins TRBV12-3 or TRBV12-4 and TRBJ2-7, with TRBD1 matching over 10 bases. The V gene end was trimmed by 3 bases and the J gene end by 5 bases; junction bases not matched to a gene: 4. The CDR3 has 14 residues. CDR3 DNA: TGTGCCAGCAGTTTCGACAGGGGGCGGAACGAGCAGTACTTC. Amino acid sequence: CASSFDRGRNEQYF.

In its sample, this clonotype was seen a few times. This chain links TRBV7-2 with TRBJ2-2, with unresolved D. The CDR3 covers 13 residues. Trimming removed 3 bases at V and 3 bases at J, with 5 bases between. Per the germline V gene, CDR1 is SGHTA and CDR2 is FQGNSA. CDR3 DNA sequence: TGTGCCAGCAGCTTCAGGTACACCGGGGAGCTGTTTTTT. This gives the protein CASSFRYTGELFF.

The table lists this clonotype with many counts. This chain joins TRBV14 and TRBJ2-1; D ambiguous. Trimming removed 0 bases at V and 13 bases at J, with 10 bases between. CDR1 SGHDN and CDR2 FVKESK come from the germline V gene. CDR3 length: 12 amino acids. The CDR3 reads CASSQDPLPQFF. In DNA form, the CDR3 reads TGTGCCAGCAGCCAAGATCCCCTTCCCCAGTTCTTC.

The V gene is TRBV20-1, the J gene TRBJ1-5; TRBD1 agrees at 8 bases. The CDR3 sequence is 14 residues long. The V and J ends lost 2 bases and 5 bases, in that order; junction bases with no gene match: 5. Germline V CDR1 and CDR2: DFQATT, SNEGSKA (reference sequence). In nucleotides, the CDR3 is TGCAGTGCTAGACCGGGACAGGTGGATCAGCCCCAGCATTTT. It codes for CSARPGQVDQPQHF.

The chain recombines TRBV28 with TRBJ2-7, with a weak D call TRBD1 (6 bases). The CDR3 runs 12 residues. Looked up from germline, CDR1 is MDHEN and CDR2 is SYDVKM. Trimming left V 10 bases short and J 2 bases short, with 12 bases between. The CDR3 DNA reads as TGTGCCACCCGGACAGACGCCTACGAGCAGTACTTC. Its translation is CATRTDAYEQYF.

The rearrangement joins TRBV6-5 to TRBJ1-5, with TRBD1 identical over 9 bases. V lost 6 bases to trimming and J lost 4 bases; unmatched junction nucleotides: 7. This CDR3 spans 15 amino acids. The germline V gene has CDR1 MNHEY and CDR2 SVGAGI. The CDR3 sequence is CASRRTGTGNQPQHF. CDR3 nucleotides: TGTGCCAGCAGGAGAACCGGGACAGGGAATCAGCCCCAGCATTTT.

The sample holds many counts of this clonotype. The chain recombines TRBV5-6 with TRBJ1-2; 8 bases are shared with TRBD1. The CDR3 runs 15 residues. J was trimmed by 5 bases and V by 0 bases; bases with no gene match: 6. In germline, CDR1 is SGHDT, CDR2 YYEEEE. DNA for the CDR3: TGTGCCAGCAGCTTGGCGATGACAGGGGCGTATGGCTACACCTTC. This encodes CASSLAMTGAYGYTF. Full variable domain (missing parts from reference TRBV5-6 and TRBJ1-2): DAGVTQSPTHLIKTRGQQVTLRCSPKSGHDTVSWYQQALGQGPQFIFQYYEEEERQRGNFPDRFSGHQFPNYSSELNVNALLLGDSALYLCASSLAMTGAYGYTFGSGTRLTVV.

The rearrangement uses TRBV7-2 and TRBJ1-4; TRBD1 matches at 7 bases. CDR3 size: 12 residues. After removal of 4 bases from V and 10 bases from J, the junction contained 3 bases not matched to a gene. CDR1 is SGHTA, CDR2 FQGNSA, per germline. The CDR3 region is CASSSYRGKLFF. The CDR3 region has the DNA TGTGCCAGCAGCTCATACAGGGGAAAACTGTTTTTT.

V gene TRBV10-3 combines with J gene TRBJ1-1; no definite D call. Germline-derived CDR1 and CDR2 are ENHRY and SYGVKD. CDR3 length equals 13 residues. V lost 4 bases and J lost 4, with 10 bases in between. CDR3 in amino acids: CAISGRPGTEAFF. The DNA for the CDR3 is TGTGCCATCAGTGGACGCCCAGGCACTGAAGCTTTCTTT.